This T cell receptor (beta chain) was captured by sequencing in a study of blood T cell repertoires in COVID-19. CDR3 size: 15 residues. V shed 6 bases and J shed 6 bases, with 18 bases lying between them. Looked up from germline, CDR1 is MDHEN and CDR2 is SYDVKM. Here immunoSEQ multiplex PCR was the method, and the copy in TCRdb shows in-frame clones only, minus some. The repertoire holds over 350,000 clones, 70% to 90% seen once, with roughly 1.8% in the top ten. Clinical history as reported by participants underpinned cohort assignment. The sample was PBMCs or T cells enriched from blood (not recorded which). This TCR came from a young woman with acute COVID-19. The chain couples TRBV28 to TRBJ1-5; D is uncertain. CDR3 protein: CASRGRQGIFQPQHF. DNA of the CDR3: TGTGCCAGCAGGGGTCGACAAGGCATCTTTCAGCCCCAGCATTTT.